This T cell receptor (beta chain) was recovered during a study of cytomegalovirus exposure and HLA in healthy donors. Study-level results: Earlier analysis found most TCR beta V segments productive about 90% or about 30% of the time. In most subjects, TCR beta sequences reportedly gave accurate predictions of HLA-A and HLA-B alleles.

The ends lost 5 bases at V and 5 bases at J; junction bases unmatched: 6. CDR3 size: 14 residues. The germline CDR1 and CDR2 sequences are LNHNV and YYDKDF (reference sequence). A remark on this clone: Antigen unknown.

Amplification used 60 Vbeta primers and 13 Jbeta primers. The assay was immunoSEQ multiplex PCR, and TCRdb's table has in-frame clones only and misses some. The sample comprises tens of thousands of clones, 60% to 80% of which are singletons, and approximately 7.6% rests with the top ten. The rearrangement joins TRBV15 to TRBJ2-5, with 9 bases that match TRBD1. The sequenced sample was PBMCs. The source of this sequence is a man aged 60-69 years in good health and CMV-seropositive. CDR3 amino acids: CATSGGQGFETQYF. The CDR3 DNA sequence: TGTGCCACCAGCGGAGGACAGGGGTTTGAGACCCAGTACTTC.